The source of this TCR beta chain is a study of T cell responses to AZD1222 COVID-19 vaccine. Study results and limitations: Possibly, clonal diversity was underestimated; donors were largely white British and included more females.

Method: immunoSEQ multiplex PCR; TCRdb's copy keeps in-frame clones and lacks some. The sample carries roughly 70,000 clones, roughly nine tenths recorded once. Points on this clone: Its antigen is unidentified.

The CDR3 totals 16 residues. Germline CDR1 SGHTA, CDR2 FQGTGA. With 4 bases removed from V and 3 bases from J, the gap between germline ends came to 17 bases. This rearrangement joins TRBV7-3 to TRBJ2-3; possibly TRBD2 for D (5 bases). The sequencing used peripheral blood, collected on day 0 of AZD1222 vaccination. This receptor was obtained from an adult in good health. In DNA, the CDR3 is TGTGCCAGCAGCTCCGATGCAGCGGCGGGTACAGATACGCAGTATTTT. It specifies CASSSDAAAGTDTQYF. Using reference TRBV7-3 and TRBJ2-3 for the parts outside the CDR3, the full variable domain is GAGVSQTPSNKVTEKGKYVELRCDPISGHTALYWYRQSLGQGPEFLIYFQGTGAADDSGLPNDRFFAVRPEGSVSTLKIQRTERGDSAVYLCASSSDAAAGTDTQYFGPGTRLTVL.